A single sample gave rise to the 22 T cell receptor beta chains below, sequenced in a study of blood T cell repertoires in COVID-19. Assay used: immunoSEQ multiplex PCR; TCRdb lists only in-frame clones, some missing. The sample gives around 86,000 clones, roughly 82% of which show up once; around 11% is in the top ten. The specimen sequenced was peripheral blood. These receptors were collected from a human donor in a cohort sampled during active COVID-19.

The chain combines TRBV13 with TRBJ1-2, with TRBD1 matching 7 bases. CDR1 PRHDT and CDR2 FYEKMQ come from the germline V gene (reference sequence). The length of the CDR3 is 14 residues. V was pared by 5 bases and J by 8 bases, with 11 bases of the junction left unmatched. The CDR3 bases are TGTGCCAGCAGCCCCCAGACAGGGAGCTCGGGCTACACCTTC. Its protein is CASSPQTGSSGYTF.

V usage is TRBV7-9 and J usage is TRBJ1-2, with D possibly matching TRBD1 (6 bases). This CDR3 comprises 13 residues. Germline CDR1 is SEHNR and CDR2 is FQNEAQ (reference sequence). Trimming shortened V by 5 bases and J by 2 bases, and 9 bases separated the two germline ends. The DNA for the CDR3 is TGTGCCAGCAGCGAAACAGGGAACTATGGCTACACCTTC. The encoded protein is CASSETGNYGYTF.

This chain connects TRBV6-5 to TRBJ1-2; possible D gene TRBD1, 6 bases. The length of the CDR3 is 11 residues. Germline values: CDR1 MNHEY, CDR2 SVGAGI. The ends were cut back, 4 bases at V and 8 bases at J, with 8 bases in the middle. DNA of the CDR3: TGTGCCAGCAGTTCAGGGGTCGGCTACACCTTC. Translated, it gives CASSSGVGYTF.

The V gene is TRBV5-4, the J gene TRBJ1-1; 8 bases agree with TRBD1. V dropped 4 bases and J dropped 5; count of bases not matched to a gene: 7. Germline V gene sequence: CDR1 SGHNT, CDR2 YYREEE (reference sequence). CDR3 size: 14 residues. In DNA form, the CDR3 reads TGTGCCAGCAGCAGATGGACAGGGCCGACTGAAGCTTTCTTT. Translation: CASSRWTGPTEAFF.

This clone came up once. Written as DNA, the CDR3 is TGTGCCAGCAGTGAAGGAGGAGGGTGGGCGACCCAGTACTTC. Translating gives CASSEGGGWATQYF. The rearrangement links TRBV2 to TRBJ2-5; D perhaps matches TRBD2 (6 bases). Trimming pared 1 base from V and 7 bases from J, leaving 13 bases between. CDR3 length: 14 amino acids. CDR1 and CDR2 (germline): SNHLY, FYNNEI.

The chain is built from TRBV18 and TRBJ1-3; TRBD1 might be the D (5 bases). This CDR3 region has 17 residues. Between the trimmed V and J ends, which lost 3 bases and 1 base, there was a span of 16 bases. The V gene's germline CDR1 is KGHSH and CDR2 LQKENI. The CDR3 loop reads CASSPLGQGYSGNTIYF. Written as DNA, the CDR3 is TGTGCCAGCTCACCCTTGGGCCAGGGCTATTCTGGAAACACCATATATTTT.

The chain uses TRBV12-3 or TRBV12-4 and TRBJ2-7; 8 nucleotides agree with TRBD1. Unmatched junction bases numbered 2, after V lost 1 base and J lost 9 bases. The length of the CDR3 is 12 residues. The CDR3 protein is CASSLETGVQYF. The CDR3 nucleotides read TGTGCCAGCAGTTTAGAGACAGGGGTGCAGTACTTC.

V is TRBV6-5 and J is TRBJ2-7; D is perhaps TRBD1 (6 bases). CDR1 and CDR2 from the germline V gene are MNHEY and SVGAGI. V lost 7 bases to trimming and J lost 2 bases, with 12 bases between them. The CDR3 is made up of 13 amino acids. CDR3 bases: TGTGCCAGCAACAGGGCTCCCACCTACGAGCAGTACTTC. It is translated as CASNRAPTYEQYF.

As to this clone: Other DNA sequences in this specimen translate into the identical CDR3. This chain connects TRBV5-1 to TRBJ2-7; D may be TRBD2 (5 bases). Trimming took 0 bases from V and 6 from J, leaving 13 bases between them. From germline, CDR1 is SGHRS and CDR2 YFSETQ. The CDR3 consists of 14 residues. The CDR3 here is CASSLGTGKGEQYF. DNA of the CDR3: TGCGCCAGCAGCTTGGGCACGGGGAAGGGCGAGCAGTACTTC.

The chain joins TRBV5-1 to TRBJ1-1; D is undetermined. V was shortened by 4 bases and J by 1 base, with 8 bases between the two germline ends. The CDR3 extends over 13 amino acids. From germline, CDR1 is SGHRS and CDR2 YFSETQ. The CDR3 is CASSLAENTEAFF. In nucleotides, the CDR3 is TGCGCCAGCAGCCTAGCGGAGAACACTGAAGCTTTCTTT.

The CDR3 is CASSIQTGTGANVLTF. CDR3 nucleotide sequence: TGTGCCAGCAGTATACAGACAGGTACTGGGGCCAACGTCCTGACTTTC. The genes are TRBV2 and TRBJ2-6, with TRBD1 as a possible D gene (6 bases). Trimming cost V 5 bases and J 2 bases, with 13 bases left between them. The CDR3 runs to 16 residues. Germline CDR1 SNHLY, CDR2 FYNNEI.

The chain employs TRBV29-1 and TRBJ2-3, with TRBD2 matching over 8 bases. The CDR3 is 14 residues long. Germline lookup yields CDR1 SQVTM and CDR2 ANQGSEA. The V segment lost 6 bases and the J segment 3 bases; nucleotides outside the gene matches: 8. The CDR3 protein is CSVWVSGITDTQYF. In nucleotides, the CDR3 is TGCAGCGTCTGGGTTAGCGGGATAACAGATACGCAGTATTTT.

In nucleotides, the CDR3 is TGTGCCAGCACCGAGGGCGGTGCAAGCTCCTACGAGCAGTACTTC. Its translation is CASTEGGASSYEQYF. The chain recombines TRBV2 with TRBJ2-7; D might be TRBD2 (5 bases). CDR3 length equals 15 residues. Trimming shortened V by 7 bases and J by 0 bases, and 16 bases separated the two germline ends. Germline CDR1 and CDR2: SNHLY and FYNNEI.

The chain employs TRBV16 and TRBJ1-2, with 8 bases matching TRBD1. Germline V CDR1 and CDR2: KGHSY, FQNENV. The CDR3 is 15 residues long. The junction had 10 bases not matched to a gene; V was cut back by 4 bases and J by 6 bases. The chain's CDR3 is CASSPERTGWDGYTF. CDR3 bases: TGTGCCAGCAGCCCCGAGAGGACAGGGTGGGATGGCTACACCTTC. Filled out from reference TRBV16 and TRBJ1-2, the complete variable domain reads GEEVAQTPKHLVRGEGQKAKLYCAPIKGHSYVFWYQQVLKNEFKFLISFQNENVFDETGMPKERFSAKCLPNSPCSLEIQATKLEDSAVYFCASSPERTGWDGYTFGSGTRLTVV.

J is TRBJ1-4 and V is TRBV6-5; the D gene is possibly TRBD1 (5 bases). From germline, CDR1 is MNHEY and CDR2 SVGAGI. Trimming pared 2 bases from V and 4 bases from J, leaving 8 bases between. This CDR3 contains 14 residues. This CDR3 reads CASSYLGGNEKLFF. The DNA for the CDR3 is TGTGCCAGCAGTTACCTGGGGGGTAATGAAAAACTGTTTTTT.

The chain couples TRBV3-1 (or the pseudogene TRBV3-2) to TRBJ2-3; no reliable D call. The CDR3 extends over 13 amino acids. Per germline, CDR1 LGHDT and CDR2 YNNKEL (reference sequence). With 1 base removed from V and 1 base from J, the gap between germline ends came to 3 bases. The CDR3 sequence: CASSQGGTDTQYF. CDR3 DNA: TGTGCCAGCAGCCAAGGCGGCACAGATACGCAGTATTTT.

This chain connects TRBV18 to TRBJ1-1; no clear D. V lost 6 bases and J 4 bases, leaving 9 bases between the germline ends. CDR3 length equals 12 residues. Per germline, CDR1 KGHSH and CDR2 LQKENI. The DNA for the CDR3 is TGTGCCAGCTCTGCGCCCGGCACTGAAGCTTTCTTT. Amino acid sequence: CASSAPGTEAFF.

V is TRBV6-5 and J is TRBJ2-6; no clear D. The germline V and J ends were trimmed by 5 bases and 2 bases, with 4 bases remaining between them. The CDR3 covers 13 residues. Germline lookup yields CDR1 MNHEY and CDR2 SVGAGI. CDR3: CASSKPGANVLTF. CDR3 DNA sequence: TGTGCCAGCAGTAAGCCTGGGGCCAACGTCCTGACTTTC.

This chain links TRBV2 with TRBJ2-7; 8 bases agree with TRBD2. CDR3 length: 15 amino acids. V gave up 4 bases and J gave up 0 bases; unmatched junction bases: 5. CDR1 and CDR2 from the germline V gene are SNHLY and FYNNEI. CDR3 in amino acids: CASSGLAPRSYEQYF. The CDR3 nucleotides are TGTGCCAGCAGTGGACTAGCGCCCCGCTCCTACGAGCAGTACTTC. Together with reference TRBV2 and TRBJ2-7, the CDR3 gives the full variable domain: EPEVTQTPSHQVTQMGQEVILRCVPISNHLYFYWYRQILGQKVEFLVSFYNNEISEKSEIFDDQFSVERPDGSNFTLKIRSTKLEDSAMYFCASSGLAPRSYEQYFGPGTRLTVT.

The V gene is TRBV4-1, the J gene TRBJ2-2; 9 bases agree with TRBD1. CDR3 length: 20 residues. CDR1 MGHRA and CDR2 YSYEKL come from the germline V gene. V was clipped by 0 bases and J by 0 bases; unmatched bases: 11. The CDR3 sequence: CASSQERGQGLLANTGELFF. Written as DNA, the CDR3 is TGCGCCAGCAGCCAAGAGAGGGGACAGGGTCTGCTCGCGAACACCGGGGAGCTGTTTTTT.

V gene TRBV28 combines with J gene TRBJ2-5; 9 nucleotides align to TRBD2. V lost 5 bases and J lost 5; bases outside the gene matches: 9. This CDR3 spans 15 amino acids. CDR1 is MDHEN and CDR2 is SYDVKM in the germline V gene. The CDR3 DNA reads TGTGCCAGCAGTCCTCTAGCGGGGTACGGGGAGACCCAGTACTTC. As protein: CASSPLAGYGETQYF.

The V and J genes are TRBV5-1 and TRBJ1-2; D is unresolved. The CDR3 loop spans 14 amino acids. The V and J ends lost 4 bases and 4 bases respectively, with 14 bases between them. The germline V gene encodes CDR1 SGHRS and CDR2 YFSETQ. DNA for the CDR3: TGCGCCAGCAGCCGTGAACCGGAGTTCTATGGCTACACCTTC. Translating gives CASSREPEFYGYTF.